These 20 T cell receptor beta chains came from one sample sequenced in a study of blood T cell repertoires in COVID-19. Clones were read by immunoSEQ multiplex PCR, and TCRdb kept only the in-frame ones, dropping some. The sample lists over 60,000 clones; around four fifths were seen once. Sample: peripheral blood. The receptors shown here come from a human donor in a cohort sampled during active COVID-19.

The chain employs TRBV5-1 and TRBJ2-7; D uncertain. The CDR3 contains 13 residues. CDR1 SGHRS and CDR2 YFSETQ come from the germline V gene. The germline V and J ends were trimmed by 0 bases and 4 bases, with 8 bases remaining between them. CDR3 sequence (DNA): TGCGCCAGCAGCTTGGTAGTCGGGTACGAGCAGTACTTC. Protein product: CASSLVVGYEQYF.

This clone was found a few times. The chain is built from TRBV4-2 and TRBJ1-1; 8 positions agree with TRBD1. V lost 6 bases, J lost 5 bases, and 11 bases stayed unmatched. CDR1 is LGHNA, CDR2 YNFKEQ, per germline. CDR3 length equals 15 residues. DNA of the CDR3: TGTGCCAGCAGTCCCCTTTCAGGGGGCAATACTGAAGCTTTCTTT. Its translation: CASSPLSGGNTEAFF.

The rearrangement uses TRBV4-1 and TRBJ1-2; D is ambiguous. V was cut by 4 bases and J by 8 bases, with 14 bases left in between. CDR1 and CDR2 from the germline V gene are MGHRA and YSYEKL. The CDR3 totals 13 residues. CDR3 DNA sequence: TGCGCCAGCAGCCCCCCGGTACAGATCGGCTACACCTTC. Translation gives CASSPPVQIGYTF.

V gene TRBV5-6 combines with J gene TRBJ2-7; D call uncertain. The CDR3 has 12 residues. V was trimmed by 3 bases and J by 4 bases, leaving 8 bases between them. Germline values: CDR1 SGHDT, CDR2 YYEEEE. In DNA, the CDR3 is TGTGCCAGCAGCTCCAACGAGTACGAGCAGTACTTC. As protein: CASSSNEYEQYF.

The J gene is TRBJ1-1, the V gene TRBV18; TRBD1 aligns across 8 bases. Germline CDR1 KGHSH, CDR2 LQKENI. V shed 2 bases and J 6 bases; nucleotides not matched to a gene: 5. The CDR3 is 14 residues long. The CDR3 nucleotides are TGTGCCAGCTCACCATCGGACAGGGCGGCTGAAGCTTTCTTT. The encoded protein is CASSPSDRAAEAFF.

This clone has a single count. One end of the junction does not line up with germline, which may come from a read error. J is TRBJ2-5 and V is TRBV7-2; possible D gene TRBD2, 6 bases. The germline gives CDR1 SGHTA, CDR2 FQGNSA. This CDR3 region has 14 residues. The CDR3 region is CASTLAETSGTQYF. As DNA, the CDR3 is TGTGCCAGCACCTTAGCGGAAACCTCAGGGACCCAGTACTTC.

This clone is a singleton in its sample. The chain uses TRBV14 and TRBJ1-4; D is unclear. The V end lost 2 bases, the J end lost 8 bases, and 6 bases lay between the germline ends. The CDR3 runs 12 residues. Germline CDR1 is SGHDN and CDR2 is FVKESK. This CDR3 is CASSQTGEKLFF. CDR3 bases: TGTGCCAGCAGCCAAACGGGGGAAAAACTGTTTTTT.

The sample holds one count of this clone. The chain's CDR3 is CASTSPGLTSTQYF. The CDR3 nucleotides read TGTGCCAGCACCAGCCCAGGGTTAACGTCTACGCAGTATTTT. The J gene is TRBJ2-3, the V gene TRBV6-5; D is possibly TRBD1 (5 bases). V was clipped by 7 bases and J by 8 bases, with 19 bases between them. Germline lookup yields CDR1 MNHEY and CDR2 SVGAGI. The CDR3 is made up of 14 amino acids.

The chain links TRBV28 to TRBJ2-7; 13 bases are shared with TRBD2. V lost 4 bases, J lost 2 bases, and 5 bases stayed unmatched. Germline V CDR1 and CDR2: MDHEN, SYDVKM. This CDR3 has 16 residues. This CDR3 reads CASSSPGTSGTYEQYF. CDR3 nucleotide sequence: TGTGCCAGCAGTTCCCCCGGGACTAGCGGGACCTACGAGCAGTACTTC.

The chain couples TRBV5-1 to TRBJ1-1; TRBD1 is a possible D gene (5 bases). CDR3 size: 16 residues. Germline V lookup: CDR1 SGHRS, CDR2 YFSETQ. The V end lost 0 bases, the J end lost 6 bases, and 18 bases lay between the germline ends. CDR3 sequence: CASSLAGGVVVAEAFF. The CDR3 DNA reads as TGCGCCAGCAGCTTGGCCGGGGGGGTCGTAGTCGCTGAAGCTTTCTTT.

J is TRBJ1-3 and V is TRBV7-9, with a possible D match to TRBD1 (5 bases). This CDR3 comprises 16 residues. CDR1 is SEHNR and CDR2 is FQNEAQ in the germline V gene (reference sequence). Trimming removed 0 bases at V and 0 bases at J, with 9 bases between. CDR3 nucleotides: TGTGCCAGCAGCTTAGCGGGGGGATACTCTGGAAACACCATATATTTT. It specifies CASSLAGGYSGNTIYF.

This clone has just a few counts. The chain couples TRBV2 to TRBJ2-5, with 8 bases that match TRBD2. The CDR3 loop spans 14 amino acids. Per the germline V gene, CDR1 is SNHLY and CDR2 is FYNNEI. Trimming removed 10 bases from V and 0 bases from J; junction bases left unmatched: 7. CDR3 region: CATAGGAYQETQYF. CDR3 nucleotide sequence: TGTGCCACTGCCGGGGGGGCGTACCAAGAGACCCAGTACTTC.

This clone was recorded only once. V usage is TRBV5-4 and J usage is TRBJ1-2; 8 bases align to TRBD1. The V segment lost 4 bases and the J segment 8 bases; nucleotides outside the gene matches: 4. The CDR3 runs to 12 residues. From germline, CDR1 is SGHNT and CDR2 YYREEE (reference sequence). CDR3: CASSTDRGGYTF. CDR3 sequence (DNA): TGTGCCAGCAGCACCGACAGGGGCGGCTACACCTTC.

CDR3 DNA sequence: TGTGCCAGCAGGACCCAGGGGGCTGGTAATTCACCCCTCCACTTT. It translates to CASRTQGAGNSPLHF. The chain employs TRBV5-4 and TRBJ1-6; 8 bases match TRBD1. The CDR3 length is 15 residues. Germline V gene sequence: CDR1 SGHNT, CDR2 YYREEE (reference sequence). V dropped 5 bases and J dropped 6; count of bases not matched to a gene: 7.

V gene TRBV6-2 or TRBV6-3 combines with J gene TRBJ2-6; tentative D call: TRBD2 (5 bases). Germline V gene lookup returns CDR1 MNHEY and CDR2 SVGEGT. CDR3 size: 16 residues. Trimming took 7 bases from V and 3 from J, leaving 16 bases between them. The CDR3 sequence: CASNPDLANGANVLTF. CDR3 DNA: TGTGCCAGCAACCCGGATCTAGCTAATGGGGCCAACGTCCTGACTTTC.

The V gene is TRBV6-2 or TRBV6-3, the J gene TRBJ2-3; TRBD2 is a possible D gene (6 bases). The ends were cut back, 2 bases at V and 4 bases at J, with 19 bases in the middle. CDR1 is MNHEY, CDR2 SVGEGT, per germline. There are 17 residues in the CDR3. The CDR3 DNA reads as TGTGCCAGCAGTTACCCAAGGGGCGGGGCGCGGGCAGATACGCAGTATTTT. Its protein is CASSYPRGGARADTQYF.

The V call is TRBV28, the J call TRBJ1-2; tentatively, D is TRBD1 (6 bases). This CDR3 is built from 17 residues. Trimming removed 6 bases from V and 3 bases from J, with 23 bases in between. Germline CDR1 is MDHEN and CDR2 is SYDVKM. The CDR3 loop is CASSFRSGGWDYYGYTF. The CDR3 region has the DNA TGTGCCAGCAGCTTTCGTTCGGGGGGCTGGGATTACTATGGCTACACCTTC.

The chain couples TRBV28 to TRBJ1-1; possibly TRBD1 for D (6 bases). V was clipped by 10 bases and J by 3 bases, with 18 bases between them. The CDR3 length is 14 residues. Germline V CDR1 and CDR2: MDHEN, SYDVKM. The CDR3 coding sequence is TGTGCCACCCAAAGGGGGGGGGTTGACACTGAAGCTTTCTTT. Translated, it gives CATQRGGVDTEAFF.

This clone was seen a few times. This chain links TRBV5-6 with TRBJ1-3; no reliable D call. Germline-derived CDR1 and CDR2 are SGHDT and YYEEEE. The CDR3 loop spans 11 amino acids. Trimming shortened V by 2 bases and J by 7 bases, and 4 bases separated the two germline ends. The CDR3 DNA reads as TGTGCCAGCAGCTTAGCTAACACCATATATTTT. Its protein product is CASSLANTIYF.

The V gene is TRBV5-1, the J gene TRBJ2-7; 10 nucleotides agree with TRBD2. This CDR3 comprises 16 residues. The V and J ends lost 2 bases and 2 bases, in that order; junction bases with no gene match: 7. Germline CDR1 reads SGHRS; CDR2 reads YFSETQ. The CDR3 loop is CASSLGGLASPYEQYF. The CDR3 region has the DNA TGCGCCAGCAGCTTAGGGGGACTAGCGAGTCCCTACGAGCAGTACTTC.